This T cell receptor beta chain was identified in a study of early T cells in non-severe SARS-CoV-2 infection. As for the study in general: The sequenced material was bulk RNA from unsorted whole blood, and its chains were unpaired. Study-wide results and caveats: Anti-spike CD8 specificities were favored by VDJdb matching, whose results missed private and CD4 specificities.

Individual cDNA molecules were tagged with unique molecular identifiers. One entry per CDR3 protein results from TCRdb running MiXCR on the 5' RACE reads. The table shows some 81,000 distinct CDR3 sequences, with around 8.7% occurring only once. In this sample, this clonotype turned up many times. No antigen is known for it. This CDR3 region has 10 residues. CDR1 and CDR2 (germline): MGHRA, YSYEKL. Trimming removed 7 bases from V and 14 bases from J, with 9 bases in between. V gene TRBV4-1 combines with J gene TRBJ1-6, with D unresolved. The TCR originated in an adult who was a healthcare worker with PCR-confirmed SARS-CoV-2 infection or an uninfected control (not recorded which). Input material: whole blood. CDR3 protein: CASNLRTLHF. As DNA, the CDR3 is TGCGCCAGCAATCTTCGAACCCTCCACTTT.